What follows are 13 T cell receptor beta chains derived from one specimen sequenced in a study of siplizumab effects on memory and regulatory T cells. Sequencing used immunoSEQ multiplex PCR; TCRdb keeps in-frame clones, though not all of them. In the table there are 90,000 to 140,000 clones, just over 90% of which are singletons. Sequences were obtained from CD4+ T cells sorted from blood. The receptor set was obtained from a human donor in good health.

The gene calls are TRBV6-1 and TRBJ1-2; D might be TRBD1 (5 bases). CDR3 size: 15 residues. Germline CDR1 and CDR2: MNHNS and SASEGT. With 2 bases removed from V and 2 bases from J, the gap between germline ends came to 12 bases. CDR3 in amino acids: CASSEWGSVNYGYTF. CDR3 DNA sequence: TGTGCCAGCAGTGAATGGGGGTCAGTGAACTATGGCTACACCTTC.

The chain recombines TRBV9 with TRBJ2-3, with a tentative D call TRBD1 (6 bases). The CDR3 extends over 15 amino acids. CDR1 is SGDLS and CDR2 is YYNGEE in the germline V gene. V was clipped by 3 bases and J by 0 bases, with 11 bases between them. The CDR3 is CASSALGQSTDTQYF. Here the CDR3 DNA reads TGTGCCAGCAGCGCCTTGGGACAAAGCACAGATACGCAGTATTTT.

The V and J genes are TRBV25-1 and TRBJ2-3, with a possible D match to TRBD1 (6 bases). The CDR3 extends over 16 amino acids. Trimming took 3 bases from V and 2 from J, leaving 15 bases between them. Per germline, CDR1 MGHDK and CDR2 SYGVNS. CDR3 nucleotide sequence: TGTGCCAGCAGTGATCATAGGGGGTACTCCACAGATACGCAGTATTTT. Its protein is CASSDHRGYSTDTQYF.

This chain uses TRBV19 with TRBJ2-1, with D possibly being TRBD2 (6 bases). This CDR3 is 15 amino acids long. CDR1 is LNHDA, CDR2 SQIVND, per germline (reference sequence). The ends were cut back, 9 bases at V and 3 bases at J, with 18 bases in the middle. CDR3 nucleotides: TGTGCCAGCTCCCTTCTTGGCGGGAACTACAATGAGCAGTTCTTC. Translating it yields CASSLLGGNYNEQFF.

Comment on this clone: A read error may produce the germline difference seen at one junction end. The genes are TRBV7-9 and TRBJ2-1; TRBD2 matches at 11 bases. The germline V gene encodes CDR1 SEHNR and CDR2 FQNEAQ (reference sequence). The CDR3 runs to 15 residues. The CDR3 DNA reads as TGTGCCAGCACCTTAGCGGGGGGGCTTGGCAATGAGCAGTTCTTC. Translation: CASTLAGGLGNEQFF. The whole variable domain, filled in from reference TRBV7-9 and TRBJ2-1, reads DTGVSQNPRHKITKRGQNVTFRCDPISEHNRLYWYRQTLGQGPEFLTYFQNEAQLEKSRLLSDRFSAERPKGSFSTLEIQRTEQGDSAMYLCASTLAGGLGNEQFFGPGTRLTVL.

The V gene is TRBV4-1, the J gene TRBJ2-6; D not certain. Between the trimmed V and J ends, which lost 0 bases and 0 bases, there was a span of 9 bases. The CDR3 has 17 amino acids. CDR1 is MGHRA and CDR2 is YSYEKL in the germline V gene. This CDR3 reads CASSQEPAGSGANVLTF. The CDR3 DNA is TGCGCCAGCAGCCAAGAACCGGCCGGCTCTGGGGCCAACGTCCTGACTTTC.

The genes are TRBV2 and TRBJ2-2, with TRBD1 matching over 8 bases. This CDR3 contains 15 residues. In germline, CDR1 is SNHLY, CDR2 FYNNEI. J was trimmed by 6 bases and V by 0 bases; bases with no gene match: 3. The CDR3 nucleotides read TGTGCCAGCAGTGAAGCCAGGGGGCCCTCCGGGGAGCTGTTTTTT. This gives the protein CASSEARGPSGELFF. Using reference TRBV2 and TRBJ2-2 for the parts outside the CDR3, the full variable domain is EPEVTQTPSHQVTQMGQEVILRCVPISNHLYFYWYRQILGQKVEFLVSFYNNEISEKSEIFDDQFSVERPDGSNFTLKIRSTKLEDSAMYFCASSEARGPSGELFFGEGSRLTVL.

CDR3 sequence reads: CASSLGFQNTEAFF. In DNA, the CDR3 is TGTGCCAGCAGCTTGGGGTTTCAAAACACTGAAGCTTTCTTT. J is TRBJ1-1 and V is TRBV5-6; D uncertain. With 0 bases removed from V and 2 bases from J, the gap between germline ends came to 8 bases. The CDR3 extends over 14 amino acids. Germline V gives CDR1 SGHDT, CDR2 YYEEEE.

V usage is TRBV9 and J usage is TRBJ2-2, with D possibly being TRBD2 (5 bases). V lost 5 bases to trimming and J lost 5 bases, with 16 bases between them. The CDR3 runs 15 residues. CDR1 and CDR2 (germline): SGDLS, YYNGEE. The CDR3 nucleotides read TGTGCCAGCAGTATTCGAATGACGGGGACCGGGGAGCTGTTTTTT. Translated: CASSIRMTGTGELFF.

The chain employs TRBV9 and TRBJ1-2, with 7 bases that match TRBD1. The CDR3 runs 14 residues. V dropped 0 bases and J dropped 8; count of bases not matched to a gene: 7. In germline, CDR1 is SGDLS, CDR2 YYNGEE. The DNA of the CDR3 is TGTGCCAGCAGCGTAGAGGACAGGATAGGAGGCTACACCTTC. Translated, it gives CASSVEDRIGGYTF.

The V and J genes are TRBV30 and TRBJ2-1, with D perhaps TRBD2 (5 bases). Germline-derived CDR1 and CDR2 are GTSNPN and SVGIG (reference sequence). The CDR3 is 16 residues long. V lost 2 bases and J 4 bases, leaving 18 bases between the germline ends. For the CDR3, the DNA is TGTGCCTGGAGTCAGAGCGGAGCCGGAAGATACAATGAGCAGTTCTTC. Amino acids: CAWSQSGAGRYNEQFF.

V usage is TRBV4-2 and J usage is TRBJ1-1; D unclear. Trimming removed 1 base from V and 0 bases from J, with 9 bases in between. Per germline, CDR1 LGHNA and CDR2 YNFKEQ. The CDR3 loop spans 15 amino acids. In DNA, the CDR3 is TGTGCCAGCAGCCAAGGCATGGGGTTGAACACTGAAGCTTTCTTT. Protein: CASSQGMGLNTEAFF.

The chain combines TRBV19 with TRBJ1-5; D unclear. Trimming cost V 5 bases and J 1 base, with 9 bases left between them. CDR1 is LNHDA, CDR2 SQIVND, per germline (reference sequence). The CDR3 extends over 14 amino acids. The CDR3 bases are TGTGCCAGTAGTTGGGCGGTCAGCAATCAGCCCCAGCATTTT. Translated, it gives CASSWAVSNQPQHF.